This is a list of T cell receptor beta chains from one sample in a study of T cells after yellow fever vaccination. MiXCR, applied by TCRdb to the 5' RACE reads, yields one record per CDR3 protein. In the table there are some 350,000 distinct CDR3 sequences, roughly 12% of which are singletons. This specimen consisted of PBMCs, obtained on the day of the first yellow fever vaccination. The receptors shown here come from a man aged 18-30 years who received the YFV17D yellow fever vaccine. Each CDR3 is given with its conserved first and last residue. D genes are given only for firm matches. Part of the rows lack a size; the others show once, few, many or a class for expanded clones.

d_call	v_call	clone_size	j_call	cdr3_aa	cdr3_nt
-	TRBV4-2	-	TRBJ1-6	CASSQAHPGTTNSPLHF	TGTGCCAGCAGCCAAGCTCATCCAGGGACAACTAATTCACCCCTCCACTTT
-	TRBV5-1	-	TRBJ2-3	CASSLGGRPDTQYF	TGCGCCAGCAGCTTGGGCGGCAGGCCGGATACGCAGTATTTT
-	TRBV15	few	TRBJ2-2	CATSAGLEGAYTGELFF	TGTGCCACCAGCGCTGGTTTGGAGGGGGCCTACACCGGGGAGCTGTTTTTT
-	TRBV12-3/TRBV12-4	few	TRBJ1-2	CASSILTTGIYGYTF	TGTGCCAGCAGTATACTTACGACAGGCATCTATGGCTACACCTTC
-	TRBV7-6	-	TRBJ2-1	CASSLRPPDNEQFF	TGTGCCAGCAGCTTACGGCCGCCGGACAATGAGCAGTTCTTC
TRBD2	TRBV7-9	many	TRBJ2-5	CASSFSGGTQYF	TGTGCCAGCAGCTTCTCGGGGGGGACCCAGTACTTC
-	TRBV18	-	TRBJ2-6	CASSPPRGSGANVLTF	TGTGCCAGCTCACCCCCCCGCGGCTCTGGGGCCAACGTCCTGACTTTC
-	TRBV18	-	TRBJ2-1	CASSPRTGGQGEQFF	TGTGCCAGCTCACCACGGACGGGGGGACAAGGTGAGCAGTTCTTC
-	TRBV12-3/TRBV12-4	many	TRBJ2-2	CASAANTGELFF	TGTGCCAGCGCGGCGAACACCGGGGAGCTGTTTTTT
-	TRBV12-3/TRBV12-4	-	TRBJ2-7	CASSFGFHEQYF	TGTGCCAGCAGTTTTGGGTTCCACGAGCAGTACTTC
-	TRBV5-1	many	TRBJ2-5	CASSLEGGRGETQYF	TGCGCCAGCAGCTTGGAGGGGGGGCGAGGAGAGACCCAGTACTTC
-	TRBV6-5	few	TRBJ1-1	CASSYSMRGKNTEAFF	TGTGCCAGCAGTTACTCTATGCGGGGTAAGAACACTGAAGCTTTCTTT
-	TRBV20-1	-	TRBJ1-1	CSAPSRGYEAFF	TGCAGTGCTCCCTCCCGGGGGTATGAAGCTTTCTTT
TRBD1	TRBV28	-	TRBJ1-2	CASSPWDRANYGYTF	TGTGCCAGCAGTCCGTGGGACAGAGCTAACTATGGCTACACCTTC
TRBD1	TRBV7-2	many	TRBJ1-5	CASSSRGQVPQHF	TGTGCCAGCAGCTCCAGGGGGCAGGTGCCCCAGCATTTT
-	TRBV29-1	few	TRBJ2-3	CSVEGITGDTQYF	TGCAGCGTTGAAGGGATAACGGGGGATACGCAGTATTTT
-	TRBV7-8	-	TRBJ2-7	CASGELPYEQYF	TGTGCCAGCGGGGAGCTACCCTACGAGCAGTACTTC
TRBD2	TRBV7-3	few	TRBJ2-1	CASSWGPGGPYNEQFF	TGTGCCAGCAGCTGGGGTCCGGGAGGACCCTACAATGAGCAGTTCTTC
TRBD2	TRBV20-1	many	TRBJ2-1	CTLEGASGGTYNEQFF	TGCACTCTCGAAGGGGCTAGCGGGGGGACCTACAATGAGCAGTTCTTC
-	TRBV12-3/TRBV12-4	-	TRBJ2-5	CASSLGSYQETQYF	TGTGCCAGCAGTTTAGGCAGTTACCAAGAGACCCAGTACTTC
-	TRBV9	-	TRBJ2-1	CASSVDGPSPYNEQFF	TGTGCCAGCAGCGTAGACGGGCCTTCCCCTTACAATGAGCAGTTCTTC
TRBD1	TRBV4-2	-	TRBJ2-1	CASSQDPTGGNEQFF	TGTGCCAGCAGCCAAGATCCAACAGGGGGCAATGAGCAGTTCTTC
-	TRBV4-3	-	TRBJ1-3	CASSNSRGNTIYF	TGCGCCAGCAGCAATTCCCGTGGAAACACCATATATTTT
TRBD1	TRBV7-9	few	TRBJ1-5	CASSFAGQNNQPQHF	TGTGCCAGCAGCTTCGCGGGACAGAACAATCAGCCCCAGCATTTT
TRBD2	TRBV9	few	TRBJ2-5	CASSVGDYTTQYF	TGTGCCAGCAGCGTAGGGGACTACACGACCCAGTACTTC
TRBD2	TRBV20-1	few	TRBJ2-3	CSAAVAGGLGDTQYF	TGCAGTGCTGCGGTAGCGGGGGGGCTGGGAGATACGCAGTATTTT
TRBD1	TRBV6-2/TRBV6-3	-	TRBJ2-2	CASSSGQHTGELFF	TGTGCCAGCAGTTCGGGACAGCACACCGGGGAGCTGTTTTTT
-	TRBV27	few	TRBJ2-1	CASRWVGGSYNEQFF	TGTGCCAGCAGATGGGTGGGGGGCTCCTACAATGAGCAGTTCTTC
TRBD1	TRBV18	few	TRBJ2-1	CASSPPPRGQEQFF	TGTGCCAGCTCACCCCCCCCTAGGGGACAGGAGCAGTTCTTC
-	TRBV7-9	-	TRBJ1-1	CASSLSTGNTEAFF	TGTGCCAGCAGCTTAAGTACAGGGAACACTGAAGCTTTCTTT
-	TRBV12-3/TRBV12-4	-	TRBJ2-3	CASTEGTRSTDTQYF	TGTGCCAGCACCGAAGGAACACGAAGCACAGATACGCAGTATTTT
-	TRBV12-3/TRBV12-4	-	TRBJ1-1	CASSYHQTGENTEAFF	TGTGCCAGCAGTTATCACCAGACAGGCGAAAACACTGAAGCTTTCTTT
-	TRBV2	many	TRBJ1-1	CASSQGAEAFF	TGTGCCAGCAGTCAAGGCGCCGAAGCTTTCTTT
-	TRBV6-1	-	TRBJ2-7	CASSEHILEQYF	TGTGCCAGCAGTGAACACATACTCGAGCAGTACTTC
TRBD2	TRBV6-2/TRBV6-3	-	TRBJ2-5	CASTHRASGEETQYF	TGTGCCAGCACCCACCGCGCTAGCGGCGAAGAGACCCAGTACTTC
-	TRBV9	-	TRBJ1-6	CASSVGLVYNSPLHF	TGTGCCAGCAGCGTAGGATTGGTATATAATTCACCCCTCCACTTT
TRBD1	TRBV5-1	many	TRBJ2-5	CASSGGQGALETQYF	TGCGCCAGCAGCGGCGGACAGGGGGCATTAGAGACCCAGTACTTC
-	TRBV12-3/TRBV12-4	few	TRBJ2-7	CASSLSGVLSEQYF	TGTGCCAGCAGTTTATCGGGGGTACTGTCAGAGCAGTACTTC
TRBD1	TRBV6-1	few	TRBJ1-5	CASSPGTVQPQHF	TGTGCCAGCAGTCCCGGGACAGTTCAGCCCCAGCATTTT
-	TRBV5-4	-	TRBJ2-3	CASTPLGGRDTQYF	TGTGCCAGCACCCCTCTGGGGGGCCGGGATACGCAGTATTTT
TRBD1	TRBV27	few	TRBJ2-7	CASSNGQARMEYF	TGTGCCAGCAGTAACGGACAGGCCCGGATGGAGTACTTC
TRBD1	TRBV7-9	-	TRBJ2-1	CASSFIRDRGRNEQFF	TGTGCCAGCAGCTTTATCCGGGACAGGGGACGCAATGAGCAGTTCTTC
TRBD2	TRBV12-3/TRBV12-4	many	TRBJ2-5	CASTLAGGKETQYF	TGTGCCAGCACCTTAGCGGGGGGAAAAGAGACCCAGTACTTC
-	TRBV7-9	few	TRBJ1-1	CASNWGSGGEAFF	TGTGCCAGCAACTGGGGGTCGGGGGGTGAAGCTTTCTTT
TRBD2	TRBV4-2	-	TRBJ2-3	CASSQAPLAGDLTDTQYF	TGTGCCAGCAGCCAAGCCCCGCTAGCGGGGGACCTCACAGATACGCAGTATTTT
TRBD1	TRBV5-1	few	TRBJ1-1	CASSWTGGNTEAFF	TGCGCCAGCAGCTGGACAGGGGGGAACACTGAAGCTTTCTTT
TRBD2	TRBV4-3	many	TRBJ2-3	CASSQDPPSGGTDTQYF	TGCGCCAGCAGCCAAGATCCCCCTAGCGGGGGCACAGATACGCAGTATTTT
-	TRBV7-2	-	TRBJ2-2	CASSLFRGREGGELFF	TGTGCCAGCAGCCTCTTCCGGGGAAGGGAAGGCGGGGAGCTGTTTTTT
-	TRBV5-5	-	TRBJ2-2	CASSLVIGTGELFF	TGTGCCAGCAGCTTGGTTATCGGCACCGGGGAGCTGTTTTTT
-	TRBV7-2	few	TRBJ2-7	CASSGRDPSEQYF	TGTGCCAGCAGCGGCCGGGACCCCTCCGAGCAGTACTTC
-	TRBV4-3	many	TRBJ2-3	CASSQDRLDTQYF	TGCGCCAGCAGCCAAGATCGCTTAGATACGCAGTATTTT
-	TRBV4-3	-	TRBJ2-3	CASSQGDRFSTDTQYF	TGCGCCAGCAGCCAGGGAGACAGATTCAGCACAGATACGCAGTATTTT
TRBD1	TRBV5-1	-	TRBJ2-3	CASSFTGTGTDTQYF	TGCGCCAGCAGCTTTACCGGGACAGGGACAGATACGCAGTATTTT
-	TRBV5-1	few	TRBJ1-2	CASSRSSDSNYGYTF	TGCGCCAGCAGCCGATCGAGTGACAGCAACTATGGCTACACCTTC
-	TRBV20-1	-	TRBJ2-5	CSARAPQGKETQYF	TGCAGTGCTAGGGCACCACAGGGAAAAGAGACCCAGTACTTC
-	TRBV12-3/TRBV12-4	-	TRBJ2-7	CASRGESEQYF	TGTGCCAGCAGGGGAGAGTCGGAGCAGTACTTC
-	TRBV20-1	-	TRBJ2-3	CSHPGQSTDTQYF	TGCAGTCATCCGGGCCAGAGCACAGATACGCAGTATTTT
-	TRBV6-2/TRBV6-3	few	TRBJ1-2	CASTRPTDRIYGYTF	TGTGCCAGCACCCGACCTACGGACAGAATCTATGGCTACACCTTC
TRBD1	TRBV3-1	many	TRBJ1-6	CASSPRDRINSPLHF	TGTGCCAGCAGCCCCCGGGACAGGATTAATTCACCCCTCCACTTT